The clone carrying this TCR beta chain was picked up many times. Germline V gene data show CDR1 as LGHNA and CDR2 as YSLEER. Between the trimmed V and J ends, which lost 1 base and 6 bases, there was a span of 12 bases. The CDR3 is 14 amino acids. TCRdb reprocessed the RT-PCR reads via MiXCR and lists one record per CDR3 protein. The sample has about 680,000 distinct CDR3 sequences; approximately 15% are singletons. The specimen sequenced was memory CD4+ T cells from blood. This chain uses TRBV4-3 with TRBJ1-1; unclear D gene. The sequence was collected from a female donor in good health, serving as a healthy control. CDR3 residues: CASSQVNSGPEAFF. CDR3 coding DNA: TGCGCCAGCAGCCAAGTTAACTCCGGCCCTGAAGCTTTCTTT.